This TCR beta chain was obtained from a study of shared clonotypes between healthy human individuals. Study details: For every donor, three CD4 naive, three CD4 memory, two CD8 naive and one CD8 memory plates were used. Study observations and caveats: Shared clonotypes across all four donors exceeded non-shared ones in generation probability. With few donors, the genetic and exposure-history diversity represented was limited.

This clone appeared a few times. Its specificity is not known. Measured with immunoSEQ multiplex PCR; TCRdb has only the in-frame clones, and not every one. The table shows about 1.1 million clones, with roughly 77% occurring only once. This clonotype was obtained from a man younger than 35 in good health. Some clones in this sample may be carry-over from other donors' samples. Sequencing was done on a sample of memory CD4+ T cells from PBMCs. Subset in this sample: CD45RA-negative fraction.

The CDR3 is CASSQAVRGGSDYGYTF. In DNA, the CDR3 is TGCGCCAGCAGCCAAGCCGTCAGGGGCGGATCGGACTATGGCTACACCTTC. The gene calls are TRBV4-3 and TRBJ1-2; tentatively, D is TRBD1 (6 bases). Per the germline V gene, CDR1 is LGHNA and CDR2 is YSLEER. This CDR3 has 17 residues. V lost 1 base and J lost 3, with 18 bases in between.